This TCR beta chain is from a study of T cells in Graves' hyperthyroidism and ophthalmopathy. At the level of the study: Blood was drawn when the patient was first diagnosed and still untreated.

Patients aged 18 to 65 had newly diagnosed hyperthyroidism that had lasted under 2 months. Uncontrolled infection, other autoimmune disease, pregnancy and lactation each barred patients from inclusion. With regard to this clonotype: Its antigen is unidentified. The germline gene is not matched at one end of the junction; a read error may be the cause.

In germline, CDR1 is SGHRS, CDR2 YFSETQ. The CDR3 covers 13 residues. TCR beta CDR3 region amplification was performed from RNA transcripts. First-round RT-PCR of the TCR CDR3 relied on the HTBI primer set. TCRdb recomputed calls from the multiplex PCR reads with MiXCR, one row per CDR3 protein. The data show roughly 700,000 distinct CDR3 sequences, with under 45% seen just once and more than 25% held by the top ten. Overall study findings and caveats: Most expanded thyroid clonotypes above 0.001 also appeared in blood.

Sequences were obtained from blood. The source of this sequence is a woman in her forties with Graves' hyperthyroidism. V usage is TRBV5-1 and J usage is TRBJ2-7; TRBD1 matches at 7 bases. The CDR3 region has the DNA TGTGCCAGCAGCCCCAGACAGGGTTACGAGCAGTACTTC. Translated: CASSPRQGYEQYF.